This T cell receptor beta chain comes out of a study of blood T cells in healthy people across ages. V shed 7 bases and J shed 5 bases, with 10 bases lying between them. The germline CDR1 and CDR2 sequences are SGHKS and YYEKEE (reference sequence). This CDR3 contains 11 residues. Through a sample-barcoded 5' primer and a J-beta primer mix, a second PCR was run for about 7 to 12 cycles. One entry per CDR3 protein results from TCRdb running MiXCR on the 5' RACE reads. The table has some 940,000 distinct CDR3 sequences, 25% to 35% seen once. Per sample, a minimum of 6 million PBMCs were isolated. Study-wide points: Percentage of naive T cells showed a strong correlation with TCR beta diversity. What prevented conclusive comparison of naive and antigen-experienced cells was that PBMCs were unsorted.

Comments on this clonotype: Its antigen remains unknown.

The same sample was also studied in work on T cells of mothers and their children. That source adds: The sample comes from 8 or 9 healthy Caucasian donors: mothers and children.

The gene calls are TRBV5-5 and TRBJ2-7; D is unresolved. The TCR sequence derives from a middle-aged woman in good health. The source material was blood. CDR3 nucleotides: TGTGCCAGCTGCCTTCGAGACGAGCAGTACTTC. It specifies CASCLRDEQYF. The entire variable domain, with the rest obtained from reference TRBV5-5 and TRBJ2-7, is as follows: DAGVTQSPTHLIKTRGQQVTLRCSPISGHKSVSWYQQVLGQGPQFIFQYYEKEERGRGNFPDRFSARQFPNYSSELNVNALLLGDSALYLCASCLRDEQYFGPGTRLTVT.